This T cell receptor beta chain was recovered during a study of CD4 T cells in relation to SARS-CoV-2 and coronaviruses. Study background: TCR beta CDR3s were sequenced after approximately 9-day antigen culture of PBMCs. Whole-study results and caveats: Crossreactive clones expanded significantly less to SARS-CoV-2 than monoreactive clones. In 55% to 75% of donors, memory CD4+ clonotypes crossrecognized SARS-CoV-2 and at least one common cold coronavirus spike.

The unexposed donors gave CD4+ T cells in about 2011-2019, prior to COVID-19. Isolation of CD4+ T cells took place after around eleven days in culture. Unexposed-donor CD4+ T cells were probed with SARS-CoV-2 S/N and four cold-coronavirus spikes, cells permitting. Worth noting for this clone: Its antigen remains unidentified.

Some clones are missing from TCRdb's copy, which holds only in-frame ones; the method was immunoSEQ multiplex PCR. Here the sample spans about 25,000 clones, approximately 78% being singletons. The CDR3 has 15 amino acids. In germline, CDR1 is LGHNA, CDR2 YNFKEQ. Losses at the gene ends were 4 bases for V and 3 bases for J; bases not matched to a gene: 4. This chain connects TRBV4-2 to TRBJ2-1; the match to TRBD1 covers 9 bases. The TCR comes from a human donor in good health. Material: CD4+ T cells from PBMCs, cultured in vitro. CDR3 sequence: CASSPDRGGYNEQFF. As DNA, the CDR3 is TGTGCCAGCAGCCCAGACAGGGGGGGCTACAATGAGCAGTTCTTC.